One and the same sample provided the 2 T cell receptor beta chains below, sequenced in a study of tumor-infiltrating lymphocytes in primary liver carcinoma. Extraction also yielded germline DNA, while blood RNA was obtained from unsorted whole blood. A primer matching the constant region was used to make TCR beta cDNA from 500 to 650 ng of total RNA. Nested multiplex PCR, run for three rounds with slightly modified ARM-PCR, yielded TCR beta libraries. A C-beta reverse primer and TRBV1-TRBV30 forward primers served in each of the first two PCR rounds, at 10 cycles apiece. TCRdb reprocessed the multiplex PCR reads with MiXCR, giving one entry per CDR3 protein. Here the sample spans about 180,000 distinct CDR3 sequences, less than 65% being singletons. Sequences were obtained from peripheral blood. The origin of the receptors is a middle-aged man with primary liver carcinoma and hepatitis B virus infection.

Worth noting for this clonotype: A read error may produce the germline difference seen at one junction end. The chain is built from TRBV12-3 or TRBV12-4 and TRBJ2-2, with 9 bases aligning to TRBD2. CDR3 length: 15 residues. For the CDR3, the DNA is TGTACCAGCAGTTTCCTTAGCGGGGGCACCGGGGAGCTGTTTTTT. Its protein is CTSSFLSGGTGELFF.

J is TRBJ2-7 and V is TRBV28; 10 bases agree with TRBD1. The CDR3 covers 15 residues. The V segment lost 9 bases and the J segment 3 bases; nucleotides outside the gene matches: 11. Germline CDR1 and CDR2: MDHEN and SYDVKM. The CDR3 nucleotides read TGTGCCAGTAGGGGGGGGGACAGGGGAAACTACGAGCAGTACTTC. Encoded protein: CASRGGDRGNYEQYF.